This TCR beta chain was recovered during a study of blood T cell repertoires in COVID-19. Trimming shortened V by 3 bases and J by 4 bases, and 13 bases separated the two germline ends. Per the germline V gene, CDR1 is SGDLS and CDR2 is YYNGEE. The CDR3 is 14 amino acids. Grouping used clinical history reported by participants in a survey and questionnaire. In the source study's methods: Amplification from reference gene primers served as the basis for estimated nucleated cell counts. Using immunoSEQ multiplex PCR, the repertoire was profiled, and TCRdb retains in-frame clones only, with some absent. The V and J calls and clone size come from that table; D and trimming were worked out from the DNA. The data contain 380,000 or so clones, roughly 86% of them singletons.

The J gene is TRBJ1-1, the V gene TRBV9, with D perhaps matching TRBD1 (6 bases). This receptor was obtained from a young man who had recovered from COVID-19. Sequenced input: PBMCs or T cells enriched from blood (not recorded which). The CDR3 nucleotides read TGTGCCAGCAGCGCGGGACATTCGACCACTGAAGCTTTCTTT. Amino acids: CASSAGHSTTEAFF. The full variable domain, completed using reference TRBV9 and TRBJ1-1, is DSGVTQTPKHLITATGQRVTLRCSPRSGDLSVYWYQQSLDQGLQFLIQYYNGEERAKGNILERFSAQQFPDLHSELNLSSLELGDSALYFCASSAGHSTTEAFFGQGTRLTVV.